The source of this TCR beta chain is a study of metastatic and nonmetastatic thyroid tumors. Study-level background: Across peripheral blood and tumor or nodule tissue samples taken from malignant and benign thyroid patients, the repertoires were compared with one another. Study results and caveats: It was reportedly found that TCR beta diversity was significantly higher in malignant thyroid tumors than in benign nodules, a difference seen in both blood and tumor samples.

As processed by the authors: Using the CDR3 differences seen across clinicopathological groups, the authors built a distant-metastasis classifier for papillary thyroid cancer, which was meant to discriminate distant-metastatic patients. MiXCR reprocessed the PCR reads for TCRdb. The V and J calls, along with clone size, are taken from TCRdb and not from the paper's own processing. The repertoire holds around 15,000 clones, with 24% as singletons. This CDR3 spans 12 amino acids. CDR1 and CDR2 from the germline V gene are DFQATT and SNEGSKA (reference sequence). Turning to this clone: Antigen: not known.

None of the patients had undergone any treatment ahead of thyroid surgery. The chain uses TRBV20-1 and TRBJ1-2; possible D gene TRBD1, 6 bases. The material sequenced was tumor tissue. The TCR originated in a female donor with papillary thyroid cancer or a benign thyroid nodule (not recorded which). Some clones in this sample may be carry-over from other donors' samples. The CDR3 DNA reads TGCAGCATGTTAGGAGGGGGCTATGGCTACACCTTC. Translated: CSMLGGGYGYTF.